This TCR beta chain was identified in a study of blood T cell repertoires in COVID-19. Study-wide context: COVID-19 samples, acute and convalescent, were from the United States, Italy and Spain. The cDNA or gDNA used as material had been derived from T cells, B-cell-depleted T cells, or PBMCs.

Study processing details: Estimation of nucleated cell counts relied on the amplification of reference gene primers. TCRdb's copy holds only in-frame clones and misses some; the assay was immunoSEQ multiplex PCR. For V, J and clone size, that table is used; D and trimming come from the DNA. The sample holds roughly 220,000 clones, 80% to 90% seen once. Sequenced: peripheral blood. This TCR came from a young man with active or convalescent COVID-19.

The CDR3 sequence: CASSRMGGRGSNQPQHF. CDR3 DNA sequence: TGTGCCAGTAGCCGCATGGGGGGGCGCGGGAGCAATCAGCCCCAGCATTTT. This chain connects TRBV19 to TRBJ1-5; D possibly corresponds to TRBD1 (6 bases). This CDR3 contains 17 residues. In germline, CDR1 is LNHDA, CDR2 SQIVND (reference sequence). V lost 6 bases and J 1 base, leaving 19 bases between the germline ends.